Listed here are 26 T cell receptor beta chains from one sample, sequenced in a study of cytomegalovirus exposure and HLA in healthy donors. The PCR used 60 Vbeta and 13 Jbeta primers. The data were produced by immunoSEQ multiplex PCR, yet TCRdb's version contains in-frame clones alone and is incomplete. Here the sample spans roughly 58,000 clones, approximately 83% being singletons. The sample comprised PBMCs. The source is a human donor in good health.

In this sample, this clone turned up once. The CDR3 DNA reads TGTGCCAGCAGCTTAAGGACTAGCGAGGGCAATGAGCAGTTCTTC. Its translation is CASSLRTSEGNEQFF. The J gene is TRBJ2-1, the V gene TRBV7-2; TRBD2 matches at 9 bases. Germline V gene data show CDR1 as SGHTA and CDR2 as FQGNSA. J lost 6 bases, V lost 2 bases, and 5 bases had no gene match. The CDR3 is 15 residues long.

The V call is TRBV4-1, the J call TRBJ1-1; 7 bases fit TRBD1. The germline gives CDR1 MGHRA, CDR2 YSYEKL. J was trimmed by 10 bases and V by 5 bases; bases with no gene match: 13. The length of the CDR3 is 14 residues. The CDR3: CASSEHDRVRLAFF. The CDR3 DNA sequence: TGCGCCAGCAGCGAGCATGACAGGGTACGTCTAGCTTTCTTT.

The rearrangement links TRBV7-9 to TRBJ2-1; TRBD2 aligns across 10 bases. This CDR3 contains 13 residues. Germline-derived CDR1 and CDR2 are SEHNR and FQNEAQ (reference sequence). V gave up 4 bases and J gave up 16 bases; unmatched junction bases: 10. CDR3 sequence (DNA): TGTGCCAGCAGCTCCTGGGGTGGGACTAGCGTATTCTTC. This sequence encodes CASSSWGGTSVFF.

The chain combines TRBV28 with TRBJ2-1, with D perhaps TRBD1 (5 bases). This CDR3 is 16 amino acids long. Germline CDR1 reads MDHEN; CDR2 reads SYDVKM. With 2 bases removed from V and 0 bases from J, the gap between germline ends came to 11 bases. The CDR3 here is CASSLQGLLSYNEQFF. CDR3 bases: TGTGCCAGCAGTTTACAGGGCCTTCTCTCCTACAATGAGCAGTTCTTC.

The CDR3 loop is CASSSDRGEYGYTF. CDR3 DNA sequence: TGTGCCAGCAGTTCGGACAGGGGCGAGTATGGCTACACCTTC. J is TRBJ1-2 and V is TRBV2; 9 bases match TRBD1. The CDR3 length is 14 residues. CDR1 and CDR2 from the germline V gene are SNHLY and FYNNEI. V trimming: 5 bases; J trimming: 5 bases; junction bases outside the gene matches: 6.

For this clone: A read error may produce the germline difference seen at one junction end. The chain combines TRBV7-7 with TRBJ2-5; 7 bases match TRBD1. CDR3 length equals 14 residues. The V gene's germline CDR1 is SSHAT and CDR2 FNYEAQ (reference sequence). CDR3 coding DNA: TGTGCTAGCAGCTTAGAGGGGGCCGGGGAGACCCAGTACTTC. The encoded protein is CASSLEGAGETQYF.

The rearrangement links TRBV27 to TRBJ1-1; D is unclear. Germline V gene sequence: CDR1 MNHEY, CDR2 SMNVEV (reference sequence). V lost 8 bases and J 8 bases, leaving 15 bases between the germline ends. The CDR3 is made up of 12 amino acids. DNA of the CDR3: TGTGCCAGCCACCAAAACGGGAACGAAGCTTTCTTT. This gives the protein CASHQNGNEAFF.

This chain joins TRBV7-9 and TRBJ2-5, with a weak D call TRBD2 (5 bases). V shed 5 bases and J shed 0 bases, with 10 bases lying between them. The germline CDR1 and CDR2 sequences are SEHNR and FQNEAQ (reference sequence). The CDR3 is 14 amino acids. The CDR3 nucleotides read TGTGCCAGCAGCGGTTGGGAGTACCAAGAGACCCAGTACTTC. It specifies CASSGWEYQETQYF. Full variable domain (remainder filled in from reference TRBV7-9 and TRBJ2-5): DTGVSQNPRHKITKRGQNVTFRCDPISEHNRLYWYRQTLGQGPEFLTYFQNEAQLEKSRLLSDRFSAERPKGSFSTLEIQRTEQGDSAMYLCASSGWEYQETQYFGPGTRLLVL.

The gene calls are TRBV19 and TRBJ1-5; D is uncertain. This CDR3 spans 14 amino acids. CDR1 is LNHDA, CDR2 SQIVND, per germline (reference sequence). Trimming cost V 6 bases and J 0 bases, with 9 bases left between them. The CDR3: CASRVTYSNQPQHF. DNA of the CDR3: TGTGCCAGTAGGGTTACTTATAGCAATCAGCCCCAGCATTTT.

V and J are TRBV12-5 and TRBJ2-7; 9 nucleotides line up with TRBD1. The length of the CDR3 is 17 residues. Germline V gene sequence: CDR1 LGHNT, CDR2 FRNRAP. J lost 3 bases, V lost 1 base, and 10 bases had no gene match. The CDR3 DNA follows: TGTGCTAGTGGTTTGGAACCGGGACAGGGTAAATTCTACGAGCAGTACTTC. Translating it yields CASGLEPGQGKFYEQYF. The whole variable domain, remainder taken from reference TRBV12-5 and TRBJ2-7, is DARVTQTPRHKVTEMGQEVTMRCQPILGHNTVFWYRQTMMQGLELLAYFRNRAPLDDSGMPKDRFSAEMPDATLATLKIQPSEPRDSAVYFCASGLEPGQGKFYEQYFGPGTRLTVT.

This chain joins TRBV28 and TRBJ1-1; 7 nucleotides agree with TRBD1. V lost 3 bases to trimming and J lost 4 bases; unmatched junction nucleotides: 2. The germline V gene encodes CDR1 MDHEN and CDR2 SYDVKM. The CDR3 sequence is 13 residues long. DNA of the CDR3: TGTGCCAGCAGTTTGCAGGGGGGCACTGAAGCTTTCTTT. It encodes CASSLQGGTEAFF. Combining the CDR3 with reference TRBV28 and TRBJ1-1 gives the whole variable domain DVKVTQSSRYLVKRTGEKVFLECVQDMDHENMFWYRQDPGLGLRLIYFSYDVKMKEKGDIPEGYSVSREKKERFSLILESASTNQTSMYLCASSLQGGTEAFFGQGTRLTVV.

The chain carries TRBV14 and TRBJ2-3; 7 bases fit TRBD1. The CDR3 runs to 16 residues. V shed 4 bases and J 1 base; nucleotides not matched to a gene: 8. Per germline, CDR1 SGHDN and CDR2 FVKESK. The CDR3 spells CASSPIRQGGTDTQYF. Written as DNA, the CDR3 is TGTGCCAGCAGCCCAATACGACAGGGTGGCACAGATACGCAGTATTTT. The full variable domain, completed using reference TRBV14 and TRBJ2-3, is EAGVTQFPSHSVIEKGQTVTLRCDPISGHDNLYWYRRVMGKEIKFLLHFVKESKQDESGMPNNRFLAERTGGTYSTLKVQPAELEDSGVYFCASSPIRQGGTDTQYFGPGTRLTVL.

This clone came up a few times. The chain has TRBV28 and TRBJ1-2; D possibly corresponds to TRBD1 (6 bases). The CDR3 extends over 17 amino acids. CDR1 MDHEN and CDR2 SYDVKM come from the germline V gene. Trimming left V 3 bases short and J 0 bases short, with 17 bases between. The CDR3 DNA reads as TGTGCCAGCAGTTTGAGGGGGTATTATAGAACTAACTATGGCTACACCTTC. It specifies CASSLRGYYRTNYGYTF.

The chain couples TRBV5-1 to TRBJ2-1; the match to TRBD2 covers 8 bases. The V gene end was trimmed by 5 bases and the J gene end by 6 bases; junction bases not matched to a gene: 10. This CDR3 has 15 amino acids. Germline V gene sequence: CDR1 SGHRS, CDR2 YFSETQ. The CDR3 DNA follows: TGCGCCAGCAGTAGTGGGACTAGAATAGTCAATGAGCAGTTCTTC. It specifies CASSSGTRIVNEQFF.

The chain couples TRBV5-1 to TRBJ2-3; D may be TRBD1 (6 bases). The CDR3 has 13 residues. Germline CDR1 reads SGHRS; CDR2 reads YFSETQ. Between the trimmed V and J ends, which lost 4 bases and 5 bases, there was a span of 11 bases. This chain's CDR3 is CASSARGVDTQYF. The CDR3 bases are TGCGCCAGCAGCGCCAGGGGAGTAGATACGCAGTATTTT.

The chain has TRBV5-6 and TRBJ2-1; D is perhaps TRBD2 (6 bases). The V gene's germline CDR1 is SGHDT and CDR2 YYEEEE. V lost 4 bases and J lost 7, with 12 bases in between. The CDR3 length is 13 residues. CDR3 protein: CASSGVAGNEQFF. CDR3 coding DNA: TGTGCCAGCAGCGGCGTCGCGGGGAATGAGCAGTTCTTC.

The chain combines TRBV5-1 with TRBJ2-1; D is possibly TRBD1 (6 bases). V was shortened by 4 bases and J by 0 bases, with 11 bases between the two germline ends. Germline assignment: CDR1 SGHRS and CDR2 YFSETQ. There are 15 residues in the CDR3. CDR3 in DNA: TGCGCCAGCAGCCGGGACACCACCTCCTACAATGAGCAGTTCTTC. Its protein is CASSRDTTSYNEQFF.

The chain links TRBV19 to TRBJ2-2; TRBD2 is a possible D gene (6 bases). Trimming removed 11 bases at V and 1 base at J, with 20 bases between. The CDR3 totals 16 residues. The V gene's germline CDR1 is LNHDA and CDR2 SQIVND (reference sequence). The CDR3 nucleotides read TGTGCCTCAAAAGGAGGGAGGCGGGAGAACACCGGGGAGCTGTTTTTT. It codes for CASKGGRRENTGELFF.

The gene calls are TRBV2 and TRBJ1-1; D is perhaps TRBD1 (5 bases). The germline V and J ends were trimmed by 4 bases and 2 bases, with 8 bases remaining between them. CDR1 and CDR2 from the germline V gene are SNHLY and FYNNEI. The CDR3 is 13 residues long. DNA of the CDR3: TGTGCCAGCAGTGCCGACAGAAACACTGAAGCTTTCTTT. Encoded protein: CASSADRNTEAFF. Together with reference TRBV2 and TRBJ1-1, the CDR3 gives the full variable domain: EPEVTQTPSHQVTQMGQEVILRCVPISNHLYFYWYRQILGQKVEFLVSFYNNEISEKSEIFDDQFSVERPDGSNFTLKIRSTKLEDSAMYFCASSADRNTEAFFGQGTRLTVV.

V usage is TRBV6-6 and J usage is TRBJ2-7, with a tentative D call TRBD1 (6 bases). Looked up from germline, CDR1 is MNHNY and CDR2 is SVGAGI (reference sequence). This CDR3 comprises 12 residues. Trimming cost V 5 bases and J 7 bases, with 12 bases left between them. CDR3: CASSRTGFEQYF. CDR3 bases: TGTGCCAGCAGTAGAACAGGGTTTGAGCAGTACTTC.

The V and J genes are TRBV4-2 and TRBJ2-5, with D possibly matching TRBD2 (6 bases). There are 12 residues in the CDR3. Germline V lookup: CDR1 LGHNA, CDR2 YNFKEQ. V lost 4 bases and J lost 5, with 8 bases in between. DNA for the CDR3: TGTGCCAGCAGCCGCGGAGGGGAGACCCAGTACTTC. This translates into CASSRGGETQYF.

The CDR3 DNA is TGTGCCAGCAGTGAAGGATTCAGGAGGGGAGCTTTCTTT. Translation: CASSEGFRRGAFF. The chain is built from TRBV6-1 and TRBJ1-1; D may be TRBD1 (5 bases). Germline V gives CDR1 MNHNS, CDR2 SASEGT. The length of the CDR3 is 13 residues. The V end lost 1 base, the J end lost 10 bases, and 13 bases lay between the germline ends.

The V gene is TRBV30, the J gene TRBJ2-7, with a weak D call TRBD1 (6 bases). V dropped 0 bases and J dropped 3 bases, with 9 bases sitting between them. CDR3 length: 13 residues. Germline V gene sequence: CDR1 GTSNPN, CDR2 SVGIG (reference sequence). The chain's CDR3 is CAWSVGGSYEQYF. CDR3 sequence (DNA): TGTGCCTGGAGTGTTGGGGGCAGCTACGAGCAGTACTTC. The variable domain in full, with the rest retrieved from reference TRBV30 and TRBJ2-7, is SQTIHQWPATLVQPVGSPLSLECTVEGTSNPNLYWYRQAAGRGLQLLFYSVGIGQISSEVPQNLSASRPQDRQFILSSKKLLLSDSGFYLCAWSVGGSYEQYFGPGTRLTVT.

The gene calls are TRBV18 and TRBJ2-1; TRBD2 matches at 7 bases. CDR1 is KGHSH and CDR2 is LQKENI in the germline V gene. J was trimmed by 0 bases and V by 11 bases; bases with no gene match: 1. This CDR3 is 12 amino acids long. This CDR3 reads CAGGGSYNEQFF. CDR3 bases: TGTGCCGGGGGGGGCTCCTACAATGAGCAGTTCTTC.

The chain links TRBV19 to TRBJ1-4; maybe TRBD1 (5 bases). V lost 3 bases to trimming and J lost 8 bases, with 13 bases between them. Per germline, CDR1 LNHDA and CDR2 SQIVND (reference sequence). The CDR3 loop spans 14 amino acids. CDR3 residues: CASSMGREGEKLFF. The CDR3 DNA reads TGTGCCAGTAGTATGGGCAGGGAGGGAGAAAAACTGTTTTTT.

V usage is TRBV7-2 and J usage is TRBJ2-1; D might be TRBD2 (5 bases). The germline gives CDR1 SGHTA, CDR2 FQGNSA. V gave up 2 bases and J gave up 7 bases, with 18 bases separating them. This CDR3 has 16 amino acids. CDR3 sequence reads: CASSLLEPEVPNEQFF. Written as DNA, the CDR3 is TGTGCCAGCAGCTTATTGGAACCGGAGGTGCCAAATGAGCAGTTCTTC.